This TCR beta chain was recovered during a study of blood T cell repertoires in COVID-19 (dated by TCRdb to about 2020). The study in broad terms: The collaborator samples originated in the United States, Italy and Spain and spanned the acute and convalescent phases of COVID-19. The prospective study material was composed of cDNA or gDNA derived from T cells, B-cell-depleted T cells, or PBMCs. Deeply sampled blood TCRbeta repertoires from subjects exposed to, actively infected with, or recovered from COVID-19 were included in the dataset. The repertoires were released in a freely available public database intended as a resource for research on the immune response to SARS-CoV-2. The samples were drawn from two sources: the first 160 participants of the ongoing ImmuneRACE study, and over 1,000 subjects contributed by 6 global collaborators. A de-identified subject ID, COVID-19 status, age in years and sex were almost always included in the sample metadata. Where available, HLA class I and class II types were taken from metadata supplied by the sample provider and were not determined by assay-based typing. Paper-wide results and their limitations: How much clinical and demographic metadata was included differed by source and by participant, and the metadata was provided uncurated.

TCRbeta CDR3 regions were amplified from genomic DNA by means of the immunoSEQ Assay, a bias-controlled multiplex PCR. Per the source publication's procedure: Within the assay, amplification of reference gene primers was used to estimate how many nucleated cells each sample contained. To quantify the absolute abundance of each unique TCRbeta CDR3 rearrangement, sequence reads were collapsed and filtered. For each sample, productive Simpson clonality was calculated as the square root of Simpson's diversity index across productive rearrangements. Entries here come from immuneACCESS through TCRdb and include only in-frame sequences with V and J called. Some clones fail to appear in such tables; in the studies checked, an unresolved V gene covers under half of the shortfall, and the cause of the remainder is unknown. The DNA gave D and trimming, while V, J and clone size come from that table. For this sample there are under 300,000 clones; more than 65% appear just once. The top ten constitute 3% to 4% of the sample.

Collaborating institutions collected whole blood in K2EDTA tubes following their own protocols. For TCRbeta analysis, collaborator samples were shipped as frozen whole blood, as isolated PBMCs, or as DNA extracted from either sample type. Reading from cysteine to phenylalanine, the CDR3 counts 12 amino acids. The entry retains the CDR3 DNA only, 36 bases that are in frame from base 1. CDR1 and CDR2 (SQVTM, ANQGSEA) derive from the germline V gene. V was cut back by 1 base and J by 2 bases, leaving a gap of 5 bases between them. A remark on this clone: Its antigen is unknown. Base qualities are not provided; no much larger clone lies one nucleotide away.

The receptor chain draws on TRBV29-1 and TRBJ1-2; the D gene cannot be resolved reliably. The clonotype comes from a middle-aged woman with active or convalescent COVID-19. Source material: peripheral blood. The CDR3 amino acid sequence is: CSVEASNYGYTF. The DNA reads as follows: TGCAGCGTTGAAGCGTCGAACTATGGCTACACCTTC.